This T cell receptor (beta chain) originates from a study of response to subunit inactivated influenza vaccine. This clonotype was recorded a few times. No antigen is known for it. Trimming took 4 bases from V and 1 from J; bases not matched to a gene: 9. This CDR3 comprises 16 residues. Looked up from germline, CDR1 is SGDLS and CDR2 is YYNGEE. Study-level results: Each seasonal influenza vaccination, the authors suggested, recruits few new T cells.

TCRdb used MiXCR to reprocess the RT-PCR reads, holding one entry per CDR3 protein. Of 500,000 or so distinct CDR3 sequences listed, approximately 17% are singletons. The specimen comprised CD4+ T cells sorted from PBMCs, sampled about 24 months after vaccination. This clonotype was sampled from a man between 50 and 70 years old who received an inactivated influenza vaccine. This chain joins TRBV9 and TRBJ2-5, with TRBD1 matching 8 bases. The DNA for the CDR3 is TGTGCCAGCAGCCCCCGGACAGGGTTAACCCAAGAGACCCAGTACTTC. It is translated as CASSPRTGLTQETQYF.